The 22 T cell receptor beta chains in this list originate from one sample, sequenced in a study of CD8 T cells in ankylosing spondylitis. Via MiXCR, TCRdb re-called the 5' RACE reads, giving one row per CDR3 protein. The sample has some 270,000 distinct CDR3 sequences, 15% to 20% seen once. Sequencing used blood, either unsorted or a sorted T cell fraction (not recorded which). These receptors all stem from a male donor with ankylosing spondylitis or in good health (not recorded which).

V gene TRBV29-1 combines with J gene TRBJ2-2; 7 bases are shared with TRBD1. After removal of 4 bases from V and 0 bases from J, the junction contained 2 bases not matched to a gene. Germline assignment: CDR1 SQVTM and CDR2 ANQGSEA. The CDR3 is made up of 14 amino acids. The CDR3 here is CSVGGQTNTGELFF. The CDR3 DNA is TGCAGCGTTGGGGGACAGACGAACACCGGGGAGCTGTTTTTT.

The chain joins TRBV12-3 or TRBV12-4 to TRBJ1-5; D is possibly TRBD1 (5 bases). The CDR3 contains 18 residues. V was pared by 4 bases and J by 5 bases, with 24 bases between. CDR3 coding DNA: TGTGCCAGCAGTTCAGCCTTTGATGTTGGGGGAAGGGATCAGCCCCAGCATTTT. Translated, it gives CASSSAFDVGGRDQPQHF.

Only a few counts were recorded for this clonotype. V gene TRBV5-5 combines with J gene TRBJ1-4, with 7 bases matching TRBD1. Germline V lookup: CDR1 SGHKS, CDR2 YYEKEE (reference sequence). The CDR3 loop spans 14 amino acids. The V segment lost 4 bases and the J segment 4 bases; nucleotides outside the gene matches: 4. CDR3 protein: CASSGGDSNEKLFF. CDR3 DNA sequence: TGTGCCAGCAGCGGGGGGGACAGTAATGAAAAACTGTTTTTT.

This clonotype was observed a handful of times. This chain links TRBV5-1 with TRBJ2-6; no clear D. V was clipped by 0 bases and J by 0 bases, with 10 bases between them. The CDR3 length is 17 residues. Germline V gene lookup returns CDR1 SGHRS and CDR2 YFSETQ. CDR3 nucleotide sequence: TGCGCCAGCAGCTTGGATGGGTCTTCCTCTGGGGCCAACGTCCTGACTTTC. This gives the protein CASSLDGSSSGANVLTF. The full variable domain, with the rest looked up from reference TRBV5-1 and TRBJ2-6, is KAGVTQTPRYLIKTRGQQVTLSCSPISGHRSVSWYQQTPGQGLQFLFEYFSETQRNKGNFPGRFSGRQFSNSRSEMNVSTLELGDSALYLCASSLDGSSSGANVLTFGAGSRLTVL.

The CDR3 DNA reads TGCGCCAGCAGCCAAGGACAGGGAAGCTATGGCTACACCTTC. Translated, it gives CASSQGQGSYGYTF. This rearrangement joins TRBV4-1 to TRBJ1-2; 7 bases agree with TRBD1. This CDR3 contains 14 residues. The V and J ends lost 1 base and 4 bases, in that order; junction bases with no gene match: 3. The germline gives CDR1 MGHRA, CDR2 YSYEKL.

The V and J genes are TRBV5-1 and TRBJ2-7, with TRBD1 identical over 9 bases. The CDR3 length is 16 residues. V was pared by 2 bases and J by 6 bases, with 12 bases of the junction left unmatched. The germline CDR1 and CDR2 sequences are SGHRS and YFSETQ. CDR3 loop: CASSLYRGPNQFEQYF. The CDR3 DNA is TGCGCCAGCAGCTTATACAGGGGGCCCAATCAATTCGAGCAGTACTTC.

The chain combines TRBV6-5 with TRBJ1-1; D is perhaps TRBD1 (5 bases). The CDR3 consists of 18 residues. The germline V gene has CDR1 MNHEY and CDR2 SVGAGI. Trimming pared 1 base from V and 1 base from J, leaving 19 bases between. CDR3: CASSYLGPGTWGNTEAFF. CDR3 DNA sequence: TGTGCCAGCAGTTACTTAGGCCCCGGGACGTGGGGGAACACTGAAGCTTTCTTT.

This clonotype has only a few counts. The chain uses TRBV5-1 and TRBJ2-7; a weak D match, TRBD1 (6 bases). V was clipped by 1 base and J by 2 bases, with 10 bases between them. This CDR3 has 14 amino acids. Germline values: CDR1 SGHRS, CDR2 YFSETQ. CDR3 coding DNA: TGCGCCAGCAGCTTGCGGGACATGCCCTACGAGCAGTACTTC. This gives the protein CASSLRDMPYEQYF.

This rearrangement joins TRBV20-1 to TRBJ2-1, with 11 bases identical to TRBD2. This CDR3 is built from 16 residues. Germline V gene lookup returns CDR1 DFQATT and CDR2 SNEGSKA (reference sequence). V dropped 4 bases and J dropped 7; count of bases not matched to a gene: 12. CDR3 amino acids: CSATPPLAGAWNEQFF. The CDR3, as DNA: TGCAGTGCTACCCCCCCACTAGCGGGAGCGTGGAATGAGCAGTTCTTC.

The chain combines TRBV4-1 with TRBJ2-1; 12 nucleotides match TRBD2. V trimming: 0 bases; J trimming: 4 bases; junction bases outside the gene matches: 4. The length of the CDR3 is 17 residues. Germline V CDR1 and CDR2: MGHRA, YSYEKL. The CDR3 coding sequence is TGCGCCAGCAGCCAAGATTGGACTAGCGGGGCTTACAATGAGCAGTTCTTC. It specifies CASSQDWTSGAYNEQFF.

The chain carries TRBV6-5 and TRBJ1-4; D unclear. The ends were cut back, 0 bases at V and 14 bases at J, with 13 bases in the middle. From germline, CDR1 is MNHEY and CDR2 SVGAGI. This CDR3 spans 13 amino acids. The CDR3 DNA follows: TGTGCCAGCAGTTACTCTAGTGGAGGGAAGCTGTTTTTT. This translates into CASSYSSGGKLFF.

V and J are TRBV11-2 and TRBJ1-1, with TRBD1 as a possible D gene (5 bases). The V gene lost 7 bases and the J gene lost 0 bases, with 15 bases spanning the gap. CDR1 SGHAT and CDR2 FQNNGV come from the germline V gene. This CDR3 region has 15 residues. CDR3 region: CASTDGGEVNTEAFF. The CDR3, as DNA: TGTGCCAGCACCGATGGGGGGGAGGTGAACACTGAAGCTTTCTTT. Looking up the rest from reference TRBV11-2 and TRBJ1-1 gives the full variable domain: EAGVAQSPRYKIIEKRQSVAFWCNPISGHATLYWYQQILGQGPKLLIQFQNNGVVDDSQLPKDRFSAERLKGVDSTLKIQPAKLEDSAVYLCASTDGGEVNTEAFFGQGTRLTVV.

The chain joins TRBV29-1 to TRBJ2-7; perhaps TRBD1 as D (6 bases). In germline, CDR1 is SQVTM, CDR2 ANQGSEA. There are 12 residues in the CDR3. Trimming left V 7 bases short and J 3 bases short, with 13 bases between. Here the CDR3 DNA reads TGCAGCGCCCGGGACACCCTCTACGAGCAGTACTTC. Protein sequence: CSARDTLYEQYF.

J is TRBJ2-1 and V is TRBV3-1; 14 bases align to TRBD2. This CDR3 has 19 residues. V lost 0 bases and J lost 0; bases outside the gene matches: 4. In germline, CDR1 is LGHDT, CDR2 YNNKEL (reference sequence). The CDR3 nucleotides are TGTGCCAGCAGCCAAGATAGACTAGCGGGAGGGCGCTCCTACAATGAGCAGTTCTTC. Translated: CASSQDRLAGGRSYNEQFF.

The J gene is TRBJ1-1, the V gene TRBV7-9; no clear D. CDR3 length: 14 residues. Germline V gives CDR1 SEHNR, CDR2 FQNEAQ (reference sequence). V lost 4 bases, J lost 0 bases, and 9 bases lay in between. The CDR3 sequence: CASSSILMNTEAFF. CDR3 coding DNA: TGTGCCAGCAGCTCAATCCTCATGAACACTGAAGCTTTCTTT. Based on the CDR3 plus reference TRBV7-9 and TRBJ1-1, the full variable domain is DTGVSQNPRHKITKRGQNVTFRCDPISEHNRLYWYRQTLGQGPEFLTYFQNEAQLEKSRLLSDRFSAERPKGSFSTLEIQRTEQGDSAMYLCASSSILMNTEAFFGQGTRLTVV.

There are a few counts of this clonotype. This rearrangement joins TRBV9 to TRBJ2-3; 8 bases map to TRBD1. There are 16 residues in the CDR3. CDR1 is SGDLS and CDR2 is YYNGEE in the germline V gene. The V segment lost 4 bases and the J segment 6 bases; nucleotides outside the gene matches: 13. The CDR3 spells CASSTDRVPFGDTQYF. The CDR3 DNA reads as TGTGCCAGCAGCACGGACAGGGTCCCGTTCGGGGATACGCAGTATTTT. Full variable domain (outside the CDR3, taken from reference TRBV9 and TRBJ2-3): DSGVTQTPKHLITATGQRVTLRCSPRSGDLSVYWYQQSLDQGLQFLIQYYNGEERAKGNILERFSAQQFPDLHSELNLSSLELGDSALYFCASSTDRVPFGDTQYFGPGTRLTVL.

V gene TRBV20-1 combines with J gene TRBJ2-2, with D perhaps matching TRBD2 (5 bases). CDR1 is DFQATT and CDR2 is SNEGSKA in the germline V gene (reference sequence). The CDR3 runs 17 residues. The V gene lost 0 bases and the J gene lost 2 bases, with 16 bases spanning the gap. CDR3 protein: CSARDLGARSNTGELFF. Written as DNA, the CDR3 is TGCAGTGCTAGAGATTTGGGAGCGCGGTCAAACACCGGGGAGCTGTTTTTT.

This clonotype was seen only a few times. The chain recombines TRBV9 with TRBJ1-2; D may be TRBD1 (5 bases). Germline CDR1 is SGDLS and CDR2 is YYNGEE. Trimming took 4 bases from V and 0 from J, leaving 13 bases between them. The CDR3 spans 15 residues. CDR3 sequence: CASSPDGTPNYGYTF. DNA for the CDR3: TGTGCCAGCAGCCCCGACGGGACTCCTAACTATGGCTACACCTTC.

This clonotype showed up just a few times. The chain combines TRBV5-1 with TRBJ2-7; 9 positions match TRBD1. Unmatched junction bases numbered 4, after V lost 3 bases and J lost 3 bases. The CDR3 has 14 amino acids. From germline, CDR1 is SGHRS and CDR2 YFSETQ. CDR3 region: CASSSTGGIYEQYF. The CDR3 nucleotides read TGCGCCAGCAGCTCAACAGGGGGCATCTACGAGCAGTACTTC.

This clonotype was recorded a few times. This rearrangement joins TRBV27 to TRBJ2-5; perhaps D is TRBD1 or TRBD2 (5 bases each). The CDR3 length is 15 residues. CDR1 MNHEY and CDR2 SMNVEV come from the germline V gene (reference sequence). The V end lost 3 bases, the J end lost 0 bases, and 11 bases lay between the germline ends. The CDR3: CASSLFGGYQETQYF. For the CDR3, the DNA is TGTGCCAGCAGTTTGTTTGGGGGATACCAAGAGACCCAGTACTTC.

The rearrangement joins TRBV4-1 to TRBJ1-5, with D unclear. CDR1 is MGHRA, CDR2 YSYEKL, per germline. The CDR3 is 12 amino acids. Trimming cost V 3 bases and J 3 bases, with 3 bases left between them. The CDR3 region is CASSQDNQPQHF. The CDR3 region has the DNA TGCGCCAGCAGCCAGGACAATCAGCCCCAGCATTTT.

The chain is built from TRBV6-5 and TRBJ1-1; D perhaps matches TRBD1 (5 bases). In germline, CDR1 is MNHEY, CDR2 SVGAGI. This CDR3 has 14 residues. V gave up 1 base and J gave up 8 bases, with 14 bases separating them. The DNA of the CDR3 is TGTGCCAGCAGTTACTTTCGGGGGGTCGAGGAAGCTTTCTTT. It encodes CASSYFRGVEEAFF.